The present T cell receptor (beta chain) was sequenced within a study of cytomegalovirus exposure and HLA in healthy donors. Study overall: Of around 410 genotyped donors, 81% grouped in the Caucasian-associated ancestry cluster.

Germline lookup yields CDR1 KGHSH and CDR2 LQKENI. The CDR3 spans 17 residues. Trimming left V 3 bases short and J 2 bases short, with 17 bases between. The study's findings and limits: In an earlier analysis, in fewer than 700 donors, most V segments appeared productive either ~90% or ~30% of the time. Rarity marked most TCR sequences, yet some public TCRs occurred in many donors.

Concerning this clone: Its antigen is currently unknown.

PCR used 60 Vbeta primers and 13 Jbeta primers. Only in-frame clones appear in the TCRdb table, and some are missing; sequencing was by immunoSEQ multiplex PCR. The sample contains about 150,000 clones, around 79% of which appear only once. This chain joins TRBV18 and TRBJ2-1; tentative D call: TRBD1 (6 bases). This TCR derives from a male donor in good health and CMV-seronegative. What was sequenced was PBMCs. The CDR3 loop is CASSPRPAQGTYNEQFF. As DNA, the CDR3 is TGTGCCAGCTCACCCCGCCCCGCACAGGGAACCTACAATGAGCAGTTCTTC.